A selection of T cell receptor beta chains follows, all from one sample in a study of blood T cell repertoires in COVID-19. Using immunoSEQ multiplex PCR, the repertoire was profiled, and TCRdb retains in-frame clones only, with some absent. The sample holds hundreds of thousands of clones, 85% seen once. The sample taken for sequencing was peripheral blood. The receptors stem from a man aged 45 to 65 with active or convalescent COVID-19. The CDR3 runs from the conserved cysteine through the conserved F or W. Fields, in order: J gene, V gene, D gene, clone size, CDR3 protein, CDR3 DNA. D genes are given only for firm matches. A row's size may be missing; if present it is once, few, many or a size class.

>TRBJ1-2|TRBV5-4|NA|NA
CASSLESRGLGAAYTF
TGTGCCAGCAGCTTGGAATCAAGGGGATTGGGGGCGGCCTACACCTTC
>TRBJ2-1|TRBV6-2/TRBV6-3|TRBD1|NA
CASSSLQGAGWDNEQFF
TGTGCCAGCAGCTCCTTACAGGGGGCGGGATGGGACAATGAGCAGTTCTTC
>TRBJ2-3|TRBV7-3|TRBD2|once
CASSLKPAGVRDTQYF
TGTGCCAGCAGCTTAAAGCCTGCGGGAGTCAGGGATACGCAGTATTTT
>TRBJ2-1|TRBV5-1|NA|NA
CASSLAGEQFF
TGCGCCAGCAGCTTGGCGGGTGAGCAGTTCTTC
>TRBJ1-4|TRBV7-8|NA|NA
CASTLGRSLNEKLFF
TGTGCCAGCACCCTTGGGAGGTCCCTTAATGAAAAACTGTTTTTT
>TRBJ1-5|TRBV6-2/TRBV6-3|NA|few
CASSQRGSTPSNQPQHF
TGTGCCAGCAGCCAAAGGGGGTCGACACCTAGCAATCAGCCCCAGCATTTT
>TRBJ2-4|TRBV3-1/TRBV3-2|TRBD2|NA
CASSHSSAGGNIQYF
TGTGCCAGCAGCCACTCTAGCGCGGGGGGGAACATTCAGTACTTC
>TRBJ1-1|TRBV2|NA|NA
CASSVGLGGAFF
TGTGCCAGCAGTGTCGGACTCGGCGGAGCTTTCTTT
>TRBJ1-5|TRBV7-8|NA|once
CASSLALGAQPQHF
TGTGCCAGCAGCTTAGCTCTAGGAGCTCAGCCCCAGCATTTT
>TRBJ1-1|TRBV4-2|NA|NA
CASSRWAGGAFF
TGTGCCAGCAGCCGCTGGGCCGGTGGGGCTTTCTTT
>TRBJ2-7|TRBV28|TRBD1|NA
CATEGQYYEQYF
TGTGCCACCGAGGGACAGTACTACGAGCAGTACTTC
>TRBJ1-6|TRBV7-9|TRBD1|NA
CASSFAGGVNSPLHF
TGTGCCAGCAGCTTCGCAGGGGGCGTTAATTCACCCCTCCACTTT
>TRBJ2-1|TRBV7-8|TRBD2|NA
CASSMTSGVSYNEQFF
TGTGCCAGCAGCATGACTAGCGGAGTCTCCTACAATGAGCAGTTCTTC
>TRBJ2-7|TRBV29-1|NA|NA
CSVVSSYEQYF
TGCAGCGTTGTTAGCTCCTACGAGCAGTACTTC
>TRBJ1-2|TRBV30|NA|NA
CAWTGGTAPF
TGTGCCTGGACTGGGGGCACCGCCCCCTTC
>TRBJ2-7|TRBV28|TRBD2|NA
CASIRKGGTYEQYF
TGTGCCAGCATCCGGAAGGGAGGGACCTACGAGCAGTACTTC
>TRBJ2-2|TRBV5-1|NA|NA
CASSLGRGSGELFF
TGCGCCAGCAGCTTGGGGAGGGGCTCCGGGGAGCTGTTTTTT
>TRBJ2-7|TRBV20-1|TRBD1|few
CSARVTGGANPYEQYF
TGCAGTGCTCGTGTAACAGGGGGCGCAAACCCCTACGAGCAGTACTTC
>TRBJ1-2|TRBV19|TRBD1|NA
CASSWAGGYHTF
TGTGCCAGTAGCTGGGCAGGGGGATACCACACCTTC
>TRBJ2-1|TRBV27|TRBD2|NA
CASNEGGLALSYNEQFF
TGTGCCAGCAACGAAGGCGGACTAGCCCTTTCCTACAATGAGCAGTTCTTC
>TRBJ2-7|TRBV4-3|TRBD2|NA
CASSQGRAGDYEQYF
TGCGCCAGCAGCCAGGGTCGAGCGGGAGACTACGAGCAGTACTTC
>TRBJ1-5|TRBV5-1|TRBD1|NA
CASSLAGGRNQPQHF
TGCGCCAGCAGCTTGGCAGGGGGACGCAATCAGCCCCAGCATTTT
>TRBJ1-1|TRBV2|NA|NA
CASRGQVNTEAFF
TGTGCCAGCAGGGGTCAGGTGAACACTGAAGCTTTCTTT
>TRBJ1-6|TRBV12-5|NA|NA
CASGYRTAFSSYNSPLHF
TGTGCTAGTGGTTATAGGACAGCGTTCAGCTCCTATAATTCACCCCTCCACTTT
>TRBJ2-6|TRBV18|NA|NA
CASTQFSGANVLTF
TGTGCCAGCACTCAATTCTCTGGGGCCAACGTCCTGACTTTC
>TRBJ2-2|TRBV7-2|NA|NA
CASSLRQNTGELFF
TGTGCCAGCAGCTTAAGACAGAACACCGGGGAGCTGTTTTTT
>TRBJ2-5|TRBV5-4|TRBD1|once
CASSWTDRGPGTQYF
TGTGCCAGCAGCTGGACGGACAGGGGGCCGGGGACCCAGTACTTC
>TRBJ2-3|TRBV12-5|TRBD2|NA
CASGFLAGPATDTQYF
TGTGCTAGTGGGTTCCTAGCGGGACCCGCCACAGATACGCAGTATTTT
>TRBJ1-2|TRBV7-8|TRBD1|NA
CASSPGQGFHYGYTF
TGTGCCAGCAGCCCGGGACAGGGATTCCACTATGGCTACACCTTC
>TRBJ2-1|TRBV3-1/TRBV3-2|TRBD2|NA
CASSRLAGGVPYNEQFF
TGTGCCAGCAGCCGACTAGCGGGAGGAGTCCCCTACAATGAGCAGTTCTTC
>TRBJ2-3|TRBV4-1|TRBD2|few
CASSQEVSGPPNTQYF
TGCGCCAGCAGCCAAGAAGTTAGCGGGCCCCCTAATACGCAGTATTTT